These 3 T cell receptor beta chains were all obtained from the same sample, sequenced in a study of glioma-infiltrating T cells. TCR alpha and beta CDR3 regions were amplified from RNA using iRepertoire nested multiplex PCR. One entry per CDR3 protein, called by TCRdb with MiXCR from the multiplex PCR reads. The sample includes 90,000 or so distinct CDR3 sequences, 35% to 45% of them seen just once. Sequences were obtained from glioma tissue, nonneoplastic brain tissue, or PBMCs (not recorded which). These receptor sequences come from a human donor with low-grade glioma or glioblastoma, undergoing nonglioma brain surgery, or in good health (not recorded which).

The chain uses TRBV18 and TRBJ2-1; TRBD2 aligns across 14 bases. TRBJ2-7 matches the DNA end more closely, so the J call is doubtful. This CDR3 has 13 amino acids. Germline CDR1 and CDR2: KGHSH and LQKENI. The CDR3 bases are TGTGCCAGCTCAGGACTAGCGGGAGGCGAGCAGTACTTC. Translated: CASSGLAGGEQYF.

There are many counts of this clonotype. This sequence joins TRBV6-1 and TRBJ2-1, with D possibly being TRBD1 (6 bases). The CDR3 spans 16 residues. Germline-derived CDR1 and CDR2 are MNHNS and SASEGT. V was cut by 5 bases and J by 2 bases, with 16 bases left in between. CDR3 region: CASSKTGGMPYNEQFF. CDR3 in DNA: TGTGCCAGCAGTAAGACAGGAGGTATGCCCTACAATGAGCAGTTCTTC.

This clonotype was seen a few times. The CDR3 reads CASSLPRLAAFSNQPQHF. The DNA for the CDR3 is TGTGCCAGCAGTTTACCCCGTCTCGCAGCCTTTAGCAATCAGCCCCAGCATTTT. This chain connects TRBV27 to TRBJ1-5; D gene unclear. Germline V lookup: CDR1 MNHEY, CDR2 SMNVEV (reference sequence). V lost 2 bases and J lost 0, with 17 bases in between. The CDR3 is 18 amino acids.